These 20 T cell receptor beta chains originate from one sample sequenced in a study of shared clonotypes between healthy human individuals. Clones were sequenced by immunoSEQ multiplex PCR, and TCRdb holds only the in-frame ones, with some missing. The sample includes roughly 2.5 million clones, 90% to 95% of them seen just once. Sequencing was done on a sample of naive CD4+ T cells sorted from blood. Regarding subset: CD45RA+ positively selected. The source is a man younger than 30 in good health.

A note on this clone: This same CDR3 is encoded by further DNA sequences in the sample. This chain uses TRBV28 with TRBJ2-3; 11 positions agree with TRBD2. V gave up 4 bases and J gave up 1 base; unmatched junction bases: 1. The germline V gene encodes CDR1 MDHEN and CDR2 SYDVKM. The CDR3 is made up of 15 amino acids. CDR3 sequence: CASSSGLAGTDTQYF. Here the CDR3 DNA reads TGTGCCAGCAGTTCGGGACTAGCGGGCACAGATACGCAGTATTTT.

Worth noting for this clone: This sample also contains other DNA sequences that code for the same CDR3. V and J are TRBV28 and TRBJ1-2; tentatively, D is TRBD1 (6 bases). CDR1 and CDR2 from the germline V gene are MDHEN and SYDVKM. This CDR3 region has 12 residues. Trimming removed 2 bases from V and 8 bases from J, with 9 bases in between. The CDR3 nucleotides are TGTGCCAGCAGTTTAACAGGGCGGGGCTACACCTTC. Translated, it gives CASSLTGRGYTF.

The rearrangement joins TRBV6-1 to TRBJ1-5; D is undetermined. Germline V CDR1 and CDR2: MNHNS, SASEGT. The V and J ends lost 2 bases and 8 bases respectively, with 16 bases between them. The CDR3 has 15 residues. CDR3 bases: TGTGCCAGCAGTGAACTGGGCAGCCTCAAGGAGCCCCAGCATTTT. Translated, it gives CASSELGSLKEPQHF.

The genes are TRBV6-6 and TRBJ1-5; 8 bases match TRBD1. V dropped 3 bases and J dropped 6; count of bases not matched to a gene: 7. Germline V lookup: CDR1 MNHNY, CDR2 SVGAGI (reference sequence). CDR3 length: 15 residues. The CDR3 coding sequence is TGTGCCAGCAGTTATTCGGACAGGGCGCTTCAGCCCCAGCATTTT. It translates to CASSYSDRALQPQHF.

The rearrangement joins TRBV4-1 to TRBJ2-5; D remains ambiguous. This CDR3 contains 15 residues. Germline V gene lookup returns CDR1 MGHRA and CDR2 YSYEKL. V was shortened by 5 bases and J by 0 bases, with 13 bases between the two germline ends. The CDR3 DNA sequence: TGCGCCAGCAGCAAAAACCTGGGGTACCAAGAGACCCAGTACTTC. Encoded protein: CASSKNLGYQETQYF.

The chain's CDR3 is CASSDSRATTNEKLFF. The CDR3 DNA follows: TGTGCCAGCAGTGATTCGCGGGCAACAACTAATGAAAAACTGTTTTTT. This chain uses TRBV2 with TRBJ1-4; D not certain. The CDR3 contains 16 residues. The germline V gene has CDR1 SNHLY and CDR2 FYNNEI. V lost 3 bases and J lost 0, with 11 bases in between.

Only one count was recorded for this clone. The CDR3 region is CASSPRVAGDTGELFF. CDR3 coding DNA: TGTGCCAGCAGCCCCCGGGTAGCGGGAGACACCGGGGAGCTGTTTTTT. This chain joins TRBV11-2 and TRBJ2-2, with TRBD2 matching over 9 bases. CDR3 length: 16 amino acids. The junction had 7 bases not matched to a gene; V was cut back by 5 bases and J by 3 bases. Per germline, CDR1 SGHAT and CDR2 FQNNGV. The full variable domain, completed using reference TRBV11-2 and TRBJ2-2, is EAGVAQSPRYKIIEKRQSVAFWCNPISGHATLYWYQQILGQGPKLLIQFQNNGVVDDSQLPKDRFSAERLKGVDSTLKIQPAKLEDSAVYLCASSPRVAGDTGELFFGEGSRLTVL.

This chain uses TRBV4-1 with TRBJ1-6; 7 bases map to TRBD1. Germline CDR1 MGHRA, CDR2 YSYEKL. CDR3 size: 13 residues. V trimming: 4 bases; J trimming: 8 bases; junction bases outside the gene matches: 2. The CDR3 loop reads CASSLTGDSPLHF. CDR3 DNA sequence: TGCGCCAGCAGCCTTACAGGGGATTCACCCCTCCACTTT.

The chain couples TRBV5-1 to TRBJ1-6; D uncertain. Per the germline V gene, CDR1 is SGHRS and CDR2 is YFSETQ. The CDR3 runs 17 residues. V was pared by 0 bases and J by 5 bases, with 15 bases between. The CDR3 DNA reads TGCGCCAGCAGCTTGGCCATGGATTGGCCTAATAATTCACCCCTCCACTTT. It yields the protein CASSLAMDWPNNSPLHF.

The chain recombines TRBV2 with TRBJ1-5; D may be TRBD1 (5 bases). V lost 6 bases and J 6 bases, leaving 21 bases between the germline ends. This CDR3 is built from 16 residues. Germline CDR1 SNHLY, CDR2 FYNNEI. The CDR3 nucleotides are TGTGCCAGCAGCGGATCCGGGACGGCTACGGGTCAGCCCCAGCATTTT. It specifies CASSGSGTATGQPQHF.

The V gene is TRBV6-1, the J gene TRBJ1-2; tentative D call: TRBD1 (6 bases). The CDR3 runs to 14 residues. Trimming pared 6 bases from V and 0 bases from J, leaving 11 bases between. Germline V gives CDR1 MNHNS, CDR2 SASEGT. The CDR3 DNA sequence: TGTGCCAGCAGGCCTCAGGGGACTAACTATGGCTACACCTTC. It encodes CASRPQGTNYGYTF.

In regard to this clone: In the same sample, other DNA sequences code for this CDR3. This chain connects TRBV18 to TRBJ2-3; maybe TRBD1 (5 bases). V lost 6 bases, J lost 2 bases, and 12 bases lay in between. Germline V gene lookup returns CDR1 KGHSH and CDR2 LQKENI. This CDR3 has 14 residues. CDR3 DNA: TGTGCCAGCTCTAGAGACAGAGACACAGATACGCAGTATTTT. It is translated as CASSRDRDTDTQYF.

The chain carries TRBV5-1 and TRBJ2-2, with TRBD1 matching 8 bases. The CDR3 is 13 residues long. Germline CDR1 is SGHRS and CDR2 is YFSETQ. The J segment lost 6 bases and the V segment lost 4 bases, leaving 2 bases of the junction unmatched. CDR3 in DNA: TGCGCCAGCAGCAGGACAGGGTCCGGGGAGCTGTTTTTT. Protein product: CASSRTGSGELFF.

The chain joins TRBV5-6 to TRBJ2-1; D might be TRBD2 (6 bases). The germline V gene encodes CDR1 SGHDT and CDR2 YYEEEE. This CDR3 spans 14 amino acids. V lost 0 bases to trimming and J lost 4 bases, with 8 bases between them. CDR3 bases: TGTGCCAGCAGCTTGGTAGCGGTGTACAATGAGCAGTTCTTC. Amino acid sequence: CASSLVAVYNEQFF.

J is TRBJ1-2 and V is TRBV18; D unclear. Germline V lookup: CDR1 KGHSH, CDR2 LQKENI. The V end lost 5 bases, the J end lost 0 bases, and 19 bases lay between the germline ends. The CDR3 extends over 17 amino acids. This CDR3 reads CASSSSASYPPNYGYTF. The CDR3 DNA reads TGTGCCAGCTCATCTTCCGCCTCCTACCCACCTAACTATGGCTACACCTTC.

This clone was counted a few times. The V gene is TRBV6-4, the J gene TRBJ1-6, with TRBD1 identical over 7 bases. The CDR3 is 13 amino acids. The germline V gene has CDR1 MRHNA and CDR2 SNTAGT. The ends lost 3 bases at V and 9 bases at J; junction bases unmatched: 2. The DNA for the CDR3 is TGTGCCAGCAGTGATCACAGGGGTTCACCCCTCCACTTT. Translation gives CASSDHRGSPLHF.

The chain has TRBV15 and TRBJ1-2; D may be TRBD1 (6 bases). V lost 1 base, J lost 7 bases, and 16 bases lay in between. Per germline, CDR1 LNHNV and CDR2 YYDKDF (reference sequence). The CDR3 sequence is 15 residues long. CDR3 amino acids: CATSRVSGVTGGYTF. In DNA form, the CDR3 reads TGTGCCACCAGCAGAGTATCAGGGGTTACGGGTGGCTACACCTTC.

V is TRBV4-2 and J is TRBJ1-5; possible D gene TRBD1, 5 bases. The V gene lost 0 bases and the J gene lost 6 bases, with 12 bases spanning the gap. Germline loops: CDR1 LGHNA, CDR2 YNFKEQ. There are 15 residues in the CDR3. The CDR3 sequence is CASSQEVQGGQPQHF. The CDR3 nucleotides are TGTGCCAGCAGCCAAGAAGTCCAGGGCGGTCAGCCCCAGCATTTT.

The chain combines TRBV6-5 with TRBJ2-5; D unclear. The length of the CDR3 is 13 residues. The V gene lost 7 bases and the J gene lost 2 bases, with 11 bases spanning the gap. The germline gives CDR1 MNHEY, CDR2 SVGAGI. The DNA of the CDR3 is TGTGCCAGCACCAGGAGTTATCAAGAGACCCAGTACTTC. Residues: CASTRSYQETQYF.

The rearrangement uses TRBV10-3 and TRBJ2-1; perhaps D is TRBD1 or TRBD2 (7 bases each). The ends were cut back, 0 bases at V and 7 bases at J, with 10 bases in the middle. CDR1 ENHRY and CDR2 SYGVKD come from the germline V gene. The CDR3 has 14 amino acids. CDR3 nucleotides: TGTGCCATCAGTGAGTCAGCGGGACAGAATGAGCAGTTCTTC. It is translated as CAISESAGQNEQFF.